This TCR beta chain was profiled in a study of radiotherapy plus CTLA-4 blockade in lung cancer. In regard to this clone: The antigen is unknown. Other DNA sequences in this sample translate to the same CDR3.

The data were produced by immunoSEQ multiplex PCR, yet TCRdb's version contains in-frame clones alone and is incomplete. The sample contains about 100,000 clones, 83% of which appear only once. Points from the study as a whole: The study found tumor-derived TCR clones expanded in blood after radiotherapy plus ipilimumab.

Germline-derived CDR1 and CDR2 are GTSNPN and SVGIG (reference sequence). Trimming removed 2 bases from V and 4 bases from J, with 9 bases in between. The CDR3 consists of 13 residues. The gene calls are TRBV30 and TRBJ1-5; tentatively, D is TRBD1 (5 bases). The material sequenced was peripheral blood, taken from a patient treated with radiotherapy plus ipilimumab. The TCR originated in a human donor with non-small cell lung cancer who had stable disease on radiotherapy plus ipilimumab. The CDR3 region has the DNA TGTGCCTGGAGTCCAGGGTCGAATCAGCCCCAGCATTTT. Protein product: CAWSPGSNQPQHF.